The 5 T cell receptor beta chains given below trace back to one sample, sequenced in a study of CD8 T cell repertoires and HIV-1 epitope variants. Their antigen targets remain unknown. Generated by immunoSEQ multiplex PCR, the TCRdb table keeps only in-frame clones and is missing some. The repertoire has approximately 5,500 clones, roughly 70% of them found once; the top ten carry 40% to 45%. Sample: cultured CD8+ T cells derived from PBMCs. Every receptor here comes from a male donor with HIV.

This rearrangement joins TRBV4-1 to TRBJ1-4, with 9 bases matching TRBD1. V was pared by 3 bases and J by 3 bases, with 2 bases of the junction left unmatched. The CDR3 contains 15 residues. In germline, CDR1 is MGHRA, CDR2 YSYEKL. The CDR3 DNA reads TGCGCCAGCAGCCAGGGACAGGGATCTAATGAAAAACTGTTTTTT. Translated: CASSQGQGSNEKLFF.

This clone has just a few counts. CDR3 bases: TGTGCCAGCAGTTTTACAGGGGCGGCGGACACTGAAGCTTTCTTT. Residues: CASSFTGAADTEAFF. This chain joins TRBV27 and TRBJ1-1, with 7 bases fitting TRBD1. Germline assignment: CDR1 MNHEY and CDR2 SMNVEV (reference sequence). V dropped 3 bases and J dropped 3; count of bases not matched to a gene: 7. This CDR3 contains 15 residues.

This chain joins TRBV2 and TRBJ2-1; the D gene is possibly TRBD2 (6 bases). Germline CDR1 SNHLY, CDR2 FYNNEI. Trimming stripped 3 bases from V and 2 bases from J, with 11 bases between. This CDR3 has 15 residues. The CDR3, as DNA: TGTGCCAGCAGTGAGGGGAGGACGACCTACAATGAGCAGTTCTTC. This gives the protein CASSEGRTTYNEQFF. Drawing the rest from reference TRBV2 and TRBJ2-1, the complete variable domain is EPEVTQTPSHQVTQMGQEVILRCVPISNHLYFYWYRQILGQKVEFLVSFYNNEISEKSEIFDDQFSVERPDGSNFTLKIRSTKLEDSAMYFCASSEGRTTYNEQFFGPGTRLTVL.

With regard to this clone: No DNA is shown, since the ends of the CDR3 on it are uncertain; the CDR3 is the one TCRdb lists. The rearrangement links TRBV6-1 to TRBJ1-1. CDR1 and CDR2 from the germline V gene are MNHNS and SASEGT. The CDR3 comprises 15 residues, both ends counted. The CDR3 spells CASILGSIVNTEAFF.

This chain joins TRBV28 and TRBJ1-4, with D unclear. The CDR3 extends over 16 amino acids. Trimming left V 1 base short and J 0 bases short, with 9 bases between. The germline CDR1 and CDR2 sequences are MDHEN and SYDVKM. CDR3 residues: CASSLYLGATNEKLFF. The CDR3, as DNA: TGTGCCAGCAGTTTATATTTGGGTGCAACTAATGAAAAACTGTTTTTT.